This T cell receptor beta chain is drawn from a study of early T cells in non-severe SARS-CoV-2 infection. Study background: Chains were not paired, and sequencing was done on bulk RNA from unsorted whole blood.

This CDR3 region has 13 residues. The germline V and J ends were trimmed by 1 base and 2 bases, with 6 bases remaining between them. Germline CDR1 and CDR2: MGHRA and YSYEKL. As part of library construction, unique molecular identifiers were attached to individual cDNA molecules. TCRdb reprocessed the 5' RACE reads with MiXCR, giving one entry per CDR3 protein. The table records 80,000 to 100,000 distinct CDR3 sequences, roughly an eighth of them present only once. This clonotype appeared many times. The antigen is unknown. Study outcomes and limitations: Anti-spike CD8 responses were favored in VDJdb matching, and private and CD4 specificities were missed.

Sequencing was performed on whole blood. The receptor's source is an adult who was a healthcare worker with PCR-confirmed SARS-CoV-2 infection or an uninfected control (not recorded which). This chain joins TRBV4-1 and TRBJ2-7; D is unclear. CDR3 nucleotide sequence: TGCGCCAGCAGCCAAGTAACAGCCTACGAGCAGTACTTC. Translation gives CASSQVTAYEQYF.